A single sample gave rise to the 24 T cell receptor beta chains below, sequenced in a study of identical twins. One entry per CDR3 protein, called by TCRdb with MiXCR from the 5' RACE reads. The repertoire holds about 700,000 distinct CDR3 sequences, with about 9.4% as singletons. These data were also reused for a study on yellow fever vaccine responses in identical twins.

The specimen sequenced was PBMCs. The receptors derive from a young woman in good health.

DNA of the CDR3: TGCGCCAGCAGCGTCCTAAGCCCTAGCACAGATACGCAGTATTTT. Amino acids: CASSVLSPSTDTQYF. The rearrangement joins TRBV5-1 to TRBJ2-3; no clear D gene. Germline CDR1 is SGHRS and CDR2 is YFSETQ. The CDR3 extends over 15 amino acids. Trimming stripped 4 bases from V and 0 bases from J, with 12 bases between.

This clonotype was recorded a few times. The chain has TRBV4-3 and TRBJ2-5; TRBD2 agrees at 8 bases. V shed 1 base and J 7 bases; nucleotides not matched to a gene: 5. Germline CDR1 reads LGHNA; CDR2 reads YSLEER. The CDR3 covers 14 residues. CDR3 nucleotide sequence: TGCGCCAGCAGCCAAGTTGAACGGGAGGGGACCCAGTACTTC. Amino acid sequence: CASSQVEREGTQYF.

This clonotype was found many times. The V gene is TRBV30, the J gene TRBJ2-1; 14 positions match TRBD2. Looked up from germline, CDR1 is GTSNPN and CDR2 is SVGIG (reference sequence). J was trimmed by 9 bases and V by 7 bases; bases with no gene match: 8. This CDR3 spans 14 amino acids. CDR3 DNA: TGTGCCTCCGCGACTAGCGGGGGGGCCTTTGAGCAGTTCTTC. Translating it yields CASATSGGAFEQFF. Filled out from reference TRBV30 and TRBJ2-1, the complete variable domain reads SQTIHQWPATLVQPVGSPLSLECTVEGTSNPNLYWYRQAAGRGLQLLFYSVGIGQISSEVPQNLSASRPQDRQFILSSKKLLLSDSGFYLCASATSGGAFEQFFGPGTRLTVL.

In the case of this clonotype: A read error is possible here, since a much larger clone lies one base away. It is likely a read error, because the conserved phenylalanine at the end of the CDR3 is missing. This chain links TRBV4-3 with TRBJ2-7; 8 bases line up with TRBD1. Germline V gene sequence: CDR1 LGHNA, CDR2 YSLEER. After removal of 5 bases from V and 4 bases from J, the junction contained 4 bases not matched to a gene. The CDR3 has 13 amino acids. CDR3 sequence: CASSADRAYEQYL. CDR3 DNA sequence: TGCGCCAGCAGCGCGGACAGGGCATACGAGCAGTACCTC.

This clonotype showed up many times. The chain employs TRBV7-9 and TRBJ1-2; D is possibly TRBD1 (5 bases). This CDR3 comprises 12 residues. V was shortened by 4 bases and J by 5 bases, with 8 bases between the two germline ends. Per the germline V gene, CDR1 is SEHNR and CDR2 is FQNEAQ (reference sequence). Here the CDR3 DNA reads TGTGCCAGCAGCTCGGACAAGTATGGCTACACCTTC. Its protein is CASSSDKYGYTF.

The table lists this clonotype with many counts. The chain uses TRBV10-3 and TRBJ2-2, with D unresolved. The CDR3 totals 16 residues. Trimming removed 6 bases from V and 2 bases from J, with 16 bases in between. Germline lookup yields CDR1 ENHRY and CDR2 SYGVKD. The CDR3 DNA reads as TGTGCCATCAGCGAGACCTTCCGCTTTAACACCGGGGAGCTGTTTTTT. Encoded protein: CAISETFRFNTGELFF.

This clonotype came up a few times. The chain couples TRBV11-1 to TRBJ2-1, with TRBD2 matching 13 bases. With V trimmed by 1 base and J by 8 bases, 14 bases remained unmatched. The CDR3 is 19 residues long. Germline loops: CDR1 SGHAT, CDR2 FQDESV (reference sequence). In DNA form, the CDR3 reads TGTGCCAGCAGCTTAGGGACCGGACTAGCGGGAGCCCTTTGGGATGAGCAGTTCTTC. It yields the protein CASSLGTGLAGALWDEQFF.

The chain links TRBV28 to TRBJ2-3; 8 bases are a match to TRBD1. Per germline, CDR1 MDHEN and CDR2 SYDVKM. The CDR3 runs to 15 residues. J lost 1 base, V lost 7 bases, and 7 bases had no gene match. Here the CDR3 reads CASKKQGVGTDTQYF. The CDR3, as DNA: TGTGCCAGCAAGAAACAGGGGGTAGGCACAGATACGCAGTATTTT. The entire variable domain, with the rest obtained from reference TRBV28 and TRBJ2-3, is as follows: DVKVTQSSRYLVKRTGEKVFLECVQDMDHENMFWYRQDPGLGLRLIYFSYDVKMKEKGDIPEGYSVSREKKERFSLILESASTNQTSMYLCASKKQGVGTDTQYFGPGTRLTVL.

This clonotype was counted a few times. V usage is TRBV19 and J usage is TRBJ2-1; a weak D match, TRBD1 (5 bases). Germline values: CDR1 LNHDA, CDR2 SQIVND (reference sequence). The CDR3 loop spans 14 amino acids. V lost 7 bases, J lost 5 bases, and 15 bases lay in between. CDR3 residues: CASNSRVFDNEQFF. Written as DNA, the CDR3 is TGTGCCAGTAATTCCAGGGTGTTCGACAATGAGCAGTTCTTC. The whole variable domain, filled in from reference TRBV19 and TRBJ2-1, reads DGGITQSPKYLFRKEGQNVTLSCEQNLNHDAMYWYRQDPGQGLRLIYYSQIVNDFQKGDIAEGYSVSREKKESFPLTVTSAQKNPTAFYLCASNSRVFDNEQFFGPGTRLTVL.

This clonotype was seen only a few times. The rearrangement links TRBV16 to TRBJ1-5, with no clear D. V was trimmed by 3 bases and J by 4 bases, leaving 10 bases between them. CDR3 length: 14 residues. CDR1 KGHSY and CDR2 FQNENV come from the germline V gene. Written as DNA, the CDR3 is TGTGCCAGCAGCCAGCCGGGAGGAAATCAGCCCCAGCATTTT. Its protein product is CASSQPGGNQPQHF.

The gene calls are TRBV30 and TRBJ2-2; D could derive from TRBD1 or TRBD2 (5 bases each). The germline gives CDR1 GTSNPN, CDR2 SVGIG (reference sequence). Trimming stripped 0 bases from V and 4 bases from J, with 15 bases between. CDR3 size: 16 residues. The CDR3 DNA reads TGTGCCTGGAGTGTTATCGGGACCGTGGGCACCGGGGAGCTGTTTTTT. Its protein is CAWSVIGTVGTGELFF.

This clonotype came up a few times. V is TRBV7-9 and J is TRBJ1-1; D is perhaps TRBD1 (6 bases). Germline V lookup: CDR1 SEHNR, CDR2 FQNEAQ (reference sequence). This CDR3 region has 14 residues. V gave up 1 base and J gave up 4 bases, with 10 bases separating them. The CDR3, as DNA: TGTGCCAGCAGCTTAGGGTCCAGGGGCACTGAAGCTTTCTTT. It codes for CASSLGSRGTEAFF.

This clonotype was seen at least ten times. V gene TRBV12-3 or TRBV12-4 combines with J gene TRBJ2-2; D gene ambiguous. Trimming stripped 4 bases from V and 3 bases from J, with 9 bases between. The CDR3 loop spans 14 amino acids. This CDR3 is CASSSPPYTGELFF. CDR3 coding DNA: TGTGCCAGCAGTTCCCCCCCCTACACCGGGGAGCTGTTTTTT.

The V gene is TRBV5-1, the J gene TRBJ2-1; 11 bases agree with TRBD2. The CDR3 covers 19 residues. Germline V gives CDR1 SGHRS, CDR2 YFSETQ. The J segment lost 5 bases and the V segment lost 0 bases, leaving 13 bases of the junction unmatched. CDR3 DNA sequence: TGCGCCAGCAGCTTGGAGGAGGGGTCGGTGACTAGCGGGAACAATGAGCAGTTCTTC. Encoded protein: CASSLEEGSVTSGNNEQFF.

Only a few counts were recorded for this clonotype. The genes are TRBV27 and TRBJ2-3; 7 bases line up with TRBD1. V trimming: 6 bases; J trimming: 0 bases; junction bases outside the gene matches: 6. This CDR3 contains 15 residues. Germline V lookup: CDR1 MNHEY, CDR2 SMNVEV (reference sequence). This chain's CDR3 is CASRPRDSSTDTQYF. CDR3 DNA: TGTGCCAGCAGACCTCGGGACAGCAGCACAGATACGCAGTATTTT.

There are many counts of this clonotype. This sequence joins TRBV3-1 and TRBJ2-3; TRBD1 aligns across 8 bases. The junction had 9 bases not matched to a gene; V was cut back by 0 bases and J by 7 bases. CDR3 length: 16 residues. Looked up from germline, CDR1 is LGHDT and CDR2 is YNNKEL (reference sequence). This CDR3 reads CASSQDQGTGPHTQYF. In DNA, the CDR3 is TGTGCCAGCAGCCAAGATCAGGGGACAGGCCCCCATACGCAGTATTTT.

This clonotype was seen a handful of times. The CDR3 nucleotides read TGCAGTGCTAGAGATCTTTTGGGGCACTTTTCACCCCTCCACTTT. It encodes CSARDLLGHFSPLHF. The chain is built from TRBV20-1 and TRBJ1-6, with D possibly matching TRBD1 (5 bases). The CDR3 runs 15 residues. The V gene lost 0 bases and the J gene lost 9 bases, with 15 bases spanning the gap. Germline V gene lookup returns CDR1 DFQATT and CDR2 SNEGSKA (reference sequence).

This clonotype has just one count. The chain carries TRBV6-2 or TRBV6-3 and TRBJ2-7; D assignment may be TRBD1 or TRBD2 (5 bases each). The germline V gene encodes CDR1 MNHEY and CDR2 SVGEGT. The V and J ends lost 7 bases and 0 bases respectively, with 13 bases between them. This CDR3 is 14 amino acids long. The CDR3 protein is CASNYRDASYEQYF. The CDR3 DNA reads as TGTGCCAGCAACTACCGGGACGCCTCCTACGAGCAGTACTTC.

This clonotype was picked up a small number of times. This chain uses TRBV2 with TRBJ2-3, with 13 positions matching TRBD2. V lost 4 bases, J lost 5 bases, and 3 bases stayed unmatched. The germline CDR1 and CDR2 sequences are SNHLY and FYNNEI. CDR3 length: 15 residues. This chain's CDR3 is CASSGTSGGGDTQYF. The CDR3 bases are TGTGCCAGCAGTGGGACTAGCGGGGGTGGAGATACGCAGTATTTT.

This clonotype was found many times. This chain joins TRBV4-3 and TRBJ2-5; tentative D call: TRBD2 (5 bases). This CDR3 is built from 14 residues. Germline lookup yields CDR1 LGHNA and CDR2 YSLEER. Trimming cost V 3 bases and J 2 bases, with 10 bases left between them. The chain's CDR3 is CASSHGLGQETQYF. The CDR3 region has the DNA TGCGCCAGCAGCCACGGACTGGGACAAGAGACCCAGTACTTC.

The chain carries TRBV18 and TRBJ2-2; D uncertain. This CDR3 contains 14 residues. From germline, CDR1 is KGHSH and CDR2 LQKENI. The V end was cut by 0 bases, the J end by 1 base, with 3 bases between. The CDR3 DNA reads as TGTGCCAGCTCACCACCCAAGAACACCGGGGAGCTGTTTTTT. Protein sequence: CASSPPKNTGELFF.

The chain carries TRBV10-3 and TRBJ2-1; TRBD1 matches at 7 bases. With 2 bases clipped from V and 7 bases from J, the junction kept 5 bases outside the gene matches. This CDR3 is built from 14 residues. CDR1 and CDR2 (germline): ENHRY, SYGVKD. CDR3 coding DNA: TGTGCCATCAGTGAGCAAGGGGGCCAGAATGAGCAGTTCTTC. It encodes CAISEQGGQNEQFF.

Details on this clonotype: Compared with germline, one end of the junction differs, possibly owing to a read error. This rearrangement joins TRBV20-1 to TRBJ2-2, with TRBD2 identical over 12 bases. Germline lookup yields CDR1 DFQATT and CDR2 SNEGSKA (reference sequence). The CDR3 loop spans 17 amino acids. In DNA, the CDR3 is TGCAGTGCTAGAGATCCTAGCGGGGGGGCCGCCACCGGGGAGCAGTTTTTT. Translating gives CSARDPSGGAATGEQFF.

This clonotype was observed a handful of times. V gene TRBV4-3 combines with J gene TRBJ2-1, with D possibly being TRBD1 (5 bases). There are 12 residues in the CDR3. CDR1 LGHNA and CDR2 YSLEER come from the germline V gene. With 4 bases removed from V and 10 bases from J, the gap between germline ends came to 11 bases. CDR3 sequence: CASSLEGEEQFF. CDR3 in DNA: TGCGCCAGCAGCCTAGAAGGGGAAGAGCAGTTCTTC.